The 14 T cell receptor beta chains reported below all come from one sample, sequenced in a study of blood T cell repertoires in COVID-19. The method was immunoSEQ multiplex PCR; TCRdb's version includes in-frame clones alone and lacks a portion of them. The top ten hold less than 4% of the sample, which has 250,000 or so clones, around 82% seen once. The sequencing input was PBMCs or T cells enriched from blood (not recorded which). These TCRs come from a middle-aged woman who had been exposed to COVID-19.

This rearrangement joins TRBV11-2 to TRBJ1-2, with 9 nucleotides matching TRBD1. The germline V gene has CDR1 SGHAT and CDR2 FQNNGV. The junction had 4 bases not matched to a gene; V was cut back by 1 base and J by 4 bases. This CDR3 contains 15 residues. The chain's CDR3 is CASSLGTGDAYGYTF. In DNA, the CDR3 is TGTGCCAGCAGCTTAGGGACAGGGGATGCCTATGGCTACACCTTC.

The gene calls are TRBV7-6 and TRBJ1-1; no firm D call. V was clipped by 2 bases and J by 4 bases, with 11 bases between them. The CDR3 has 14 residues. The germline V gene encodes CDR1 SGHVS and CDR2 FNYEAQ. The CDR3 region has the DNA TGTGCCAGCAGCTTATCCTACGGAGGCACTGAAGCTTTCTTT. Translated, it gives CASSLSYGGTEAFF.

The CDR3 region has the DNA TGTGCCAGCAGCGACCCCGGGACAGGGGTAACTGAAGCTTTCTTT. It is translated as CASSDPGTGVTEAFF. The chain uses TRBV9 and TRBJ1-1, with 10 nucleotides matching TRBD1. CDR1 SGDLS and CDR2 YYNGEE come from the germline V gene. CDR3 size: 15 residues. V was pared by 3 bases and J by 5 bases, with 7 bases of the junction left unmatched.

The CDR3 loop reads CASSPLDRDYGYTF. The CDR3 bases are TGTGCCAGCAGTCCCTTGGACAGGGACTATGGCTACACCTTC. This chain links TRBV27 with TRBJ1-2; 8 positions match TRBD1. The germline V gene has CDR1 MNHEY and CDR2 SMNVEV (reference sequence). CDR3 length: 14 amino acids. V lost 5 bases and J lost 3; bases outside the gene matches: 5.

The J gene is TRBJ2-1, the V gene TRBV7-9; D is unresolved. This CDR3 is built from 12 residues. The V and J ends lost 1 base and 10 bases respectively, with 8 bases between them. In germline, CDR1 is SEHNR, CDR2 FQNEAQ (reference sequence). The CDR3 DNA reads TGTGCCAGCAGCTTAGAGAGGTTGGAGCAGTTCTTC. Encoded protein: CASSLERLEQFF.

Only a few counts were recorded for this clone. The rearrangement joins TRBV7-2 to TRBJ2-7; 9 positions agree with TRBD2. Trimming at V came to 5 bases and at J to 3 bases, leaving 11 bases not matched to a gene. The CDR3 totals 16 residues. Germline CDR1 is SGHTA and CDR2 is FQGNSA. The CDR3 DNA follows: TGTGCCAGCAGCACAATAGTGGTAGCGGGGGACTACGAGCAGTACTTC. Amino acids: CASSTIVVAGDYEQYF.

V gene TRBV28 combines with J gene TRBJ2-2, with a possible D match to TRBD1 (5 bases). This CDR3 region has 16 residues. Trimming removed 1 base from V and 1 base from J, with 10 bases in between. The V gene's germline CDR1 is MDHEN and CDR2 SYDVKM. In DNA form, the CDR3 reads TGTGCCAGCAGTTTATTGTATAGGGGGAACACCGGGGAGCTGTTTTTT. This translates into CASSLLYRGNTGELFF.

The chain employs TRBV6-5 and TRBJ2-3; 7 bases map to TRBD1. CDR1 and CDR2 (germline): MNHEY, SVGAGI. This CDR3 contains 14 residues. After removal of 11 bases from V and 2 bases from J, the junction contained 10 bases not matched to a gene. CDR3 DNA sequence: TGTGCCTCCCAAGAGGGGGCGGACACAGATACGCAGTATTTT. Its translation: CASQEGADTDTQYF.

The chain is built from TRBV27 and TRBJ2-1, with TRBD2 matching 15 bases. Looked up from germline, CDR1 is MNHEY and CDR2 is SMNVEV (reference sequence). V dropped 5 bases and J dropped 5; count of bases not matched to a gene: 7. This CDR3 contains 17 residues. In DNA, the CDR3 is TGTGCCAGCAGTACACCCCGGACTAGCGGGGGGGACAATGAGCAGTTCTTC. Amino acids: CASSTPRTSGGDNEQFF.

This clone showed up just once. The chain uses TRBV7-8 and TRBJ1-4; 10 nucleotides agree with TRBD1. Germline V gene data show CDR1 as SGHVS and CDR2 as FQNEAQ. CDR3 length: 13 amino acids. Germline trimming cut 5 bases from V and 15 bases from J; bases unmatched to any gene: 9. The DNA for the CDR3 is TGTGCCAGCAGCCCGGGACAGGGGAGGATTATGTTTTTT. Translating gives CASSPGQGRIMFF.

The chain combines TRBV9 with TRBJ1-4; no clear D gene. The V end lost 4 bases, the J end lost 8 bases, and 18 bases lay between the germline ends. The germline V gene has CDR1 SGDLS and CDR2 YYNGEE. The CDR3 has 15 residues. The CDR3 loop reads CASSSGSDKNEKLFF. Here the CDR3 DNA reads TGTGCCAGCAGCTCGGGGAGCGACAAAAACGAAAAACTGTTTTTT.

V and J are TRBV29-1 and TRBJ2-5, with D possibly TRBD2 on 5 matching bases. The V gene's germline CDR1 is SQVTM and CDR2 ANQGSEA. The CDR3 consists of 11 residues. CDR3 coding DNA: TGCAGAGCAGGTAGCGCAGAGACCCAGTACTTC. It specifies CRAGSAETQYF.

V and J are TRBV7-8 and TRBJ1-4, with 7 bases that match TRBD1. This CDR3 comprises 15 residues. Per germline, CDR1 SGHVS and CDR2 FQNEAQ. Trimming removed 5 bases from V and 5 bases from J; junction bases left unmatched: 8. The CDR3 loop reads CASSGPGTENEKLFF. In DNA form, the CDR3 reads TGTGCCAGCAGCGGACCCGGGACAGAGAATGAAAAACTGTTTTTT.

The chain links TRBV19 to TRBJ1-2; weak D call: TRBD1 (5 bases). The V gene's germline CDR1 is LNHDA and CDR2 SQIVND (reference sequence). Trimming left V 9 bases short and J 5 bases short, with 19 bases between. The CDR3 runs 14 residues. CDR3 loop: CASHRGDRLYGYTF. DNA for the CDR3: TGTGCCAGCCATCGGGGGGATAGGCTTTATGGCTACACCTTC.